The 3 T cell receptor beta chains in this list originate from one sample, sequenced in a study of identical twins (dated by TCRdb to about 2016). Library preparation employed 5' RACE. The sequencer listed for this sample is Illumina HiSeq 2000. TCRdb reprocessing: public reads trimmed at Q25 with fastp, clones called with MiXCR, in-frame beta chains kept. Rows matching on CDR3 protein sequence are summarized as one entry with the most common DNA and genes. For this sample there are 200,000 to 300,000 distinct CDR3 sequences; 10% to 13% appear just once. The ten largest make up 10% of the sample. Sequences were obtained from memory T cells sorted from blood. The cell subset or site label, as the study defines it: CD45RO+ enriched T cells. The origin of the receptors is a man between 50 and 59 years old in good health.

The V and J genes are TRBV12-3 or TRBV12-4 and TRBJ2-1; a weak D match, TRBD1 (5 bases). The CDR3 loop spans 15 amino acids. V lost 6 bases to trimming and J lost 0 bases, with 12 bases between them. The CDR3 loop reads CASSSTGFSYNEQFF. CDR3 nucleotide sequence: TGTGCCAGCAGCTCAACAGGTTTCTCCTACAATGAGCAGTTCTTC.

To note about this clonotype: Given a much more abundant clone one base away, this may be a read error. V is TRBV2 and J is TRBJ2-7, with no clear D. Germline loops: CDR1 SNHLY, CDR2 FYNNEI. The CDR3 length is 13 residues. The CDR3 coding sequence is TGTGCCAGCAGTGAAGCCGGGTCCTACGAGCGGTACTTC. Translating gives CASSEAGSYERYF.

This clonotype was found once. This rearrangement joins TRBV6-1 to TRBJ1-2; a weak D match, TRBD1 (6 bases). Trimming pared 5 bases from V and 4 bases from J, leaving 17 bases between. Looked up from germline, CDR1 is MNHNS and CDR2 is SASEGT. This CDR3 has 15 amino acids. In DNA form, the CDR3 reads TGTGCCAGCAGTAAAGGTCAGGGGACTACCTATGGCTACACCTTC. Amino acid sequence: CASSKGQGTTYGYTF.